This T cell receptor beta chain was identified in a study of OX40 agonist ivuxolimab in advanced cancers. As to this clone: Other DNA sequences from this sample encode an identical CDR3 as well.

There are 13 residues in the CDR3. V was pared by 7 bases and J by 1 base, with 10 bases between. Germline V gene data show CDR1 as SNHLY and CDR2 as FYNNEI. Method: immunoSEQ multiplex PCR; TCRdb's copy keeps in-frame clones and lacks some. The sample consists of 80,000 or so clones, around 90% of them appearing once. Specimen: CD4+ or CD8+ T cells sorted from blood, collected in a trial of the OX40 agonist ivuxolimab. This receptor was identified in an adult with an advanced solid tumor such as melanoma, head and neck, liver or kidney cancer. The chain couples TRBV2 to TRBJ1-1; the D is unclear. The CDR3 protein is CASISLRNTEAFF. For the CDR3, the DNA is TGTGCCAGCATCTCCCTGAGGAACACTGAAGCTTTCTTT.